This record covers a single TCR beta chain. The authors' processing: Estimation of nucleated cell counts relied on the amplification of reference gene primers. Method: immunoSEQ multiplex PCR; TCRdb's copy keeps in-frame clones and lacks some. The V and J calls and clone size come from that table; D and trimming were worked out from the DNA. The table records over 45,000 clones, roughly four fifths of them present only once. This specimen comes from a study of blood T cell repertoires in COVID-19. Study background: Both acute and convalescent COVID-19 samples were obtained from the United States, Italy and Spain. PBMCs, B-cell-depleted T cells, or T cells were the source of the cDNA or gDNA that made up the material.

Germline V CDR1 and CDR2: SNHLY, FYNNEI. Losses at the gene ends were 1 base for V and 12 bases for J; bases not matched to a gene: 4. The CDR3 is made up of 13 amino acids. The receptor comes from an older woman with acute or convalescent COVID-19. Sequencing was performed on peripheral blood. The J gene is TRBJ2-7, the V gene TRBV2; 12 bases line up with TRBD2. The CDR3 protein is CASSEGLAGVGYF. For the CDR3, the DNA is TGTGCCAGCAGTGAAGGACTAGCGGGAGTAGGGTACTTC.